This T cell receptor (beta chain) was retrieved from a study of technical replicates of blood from several donors (dated by TCRdb to 2017 to 2019). At the junction V is shortened by 7 bases and J by 1 base; bases outside the gene matches: 6. From the cysteine up to the phenylalanine, the CDR3 has a length of 15 residues. Of the read, only the CDR3 DNA is kept; its 45 bases are in frame from base 1. CDR1 and CDR2, looked up from the germline V gene, are KGHSH and LQKENI. Libraries were constructed by the immunoSEQ multiplex PCR assay. Sourced from immuneACCESS, this table was stored by TCRdb with only in-frame sequences that have V and J called. A share of the clones is absent; for the studies checked, an unresolved V gene accounts for under half, and the remainder has no known explanation. The sample records more than 90,000 clones, approximately 95% of which are singletons. In total, the top ten clones hold 0.2% to 0.25% of the sample.

As for this clone: This receptor's antigen is unknown. Per-base quality was not reported, and no clone a single base away is much larger than it.

Here the chain combines TRBV18 and TRBJ2-3; 9 bases in the junction line up with TRBD2. The clonotype was recovered from a human donor in good health. The sample consisted of T cells isolated from PBMCs. The DNA sequence is as follows: TGTGCCAGCTTATTAGCGGGAGTTGGCACAGATACGCAGTATTTT. This sequence encodes CASLLAGVGTDTQYF.